This TCR beta chain is drawn from a study of T cell responses to AZD1222 COVID-19 vaccine. Findings and limits, study-wide: Spike-specific TCR breadth and depth rose after two AZD1222 doses. Reportedly, nearly half the spike-specific TCRs target unmutated variant regions. Clonal diversity may have been underestimated, and the donors were mostly white British, with more females than males.

A remark on this clone: Antigen unknown.

The V end was cut by 3 bases, the J end by 4 bases, with 12 bases between. The CDR3 is 14 amino acids. Germline lookup yields CDR1 MDHEN and CDR2 SYDVKM. Here immunoSEQ multiplex PCR was the method, and the copy in TCRdb shows in-frame clones only, minus some. This table holds 95,000 to 150,000 clones, 85% to 90% found once. The TCR originated in an adult in good health. The gene calls are TRBV28 and TRBJ1-2; maybe TRBD1 (6 bases). Specimen: peripheral blood, collected on day 0 of AZD1222 vaccination. CDR3 in DNA: TGTGCCAGCAGTTTTTACAGGGCCTCCTATGGCTACACCTTC. This sequence encodes CASSFYRASYGYTF.